These 10 T cell receptor beta chains were sequenced from one sample in a study of T cell responses to AZD1222 COVID-19 vaccine. Assay used: immunoSEQ multiplex PCR; TCRdb lists only in-frame clones, some missing. The table includes approximately 96,000 clones, approximately 90% detected once. Source: peripheral blood, taken 28 days after the second AZD1222 dose. These receptors were taken from an adult who received the AZD1222 COVID-19 vaccine.

The chain combines TRBV10-3 with TRBJ1-1; 10 bases are a match to TRBD1. The CDR3 has 16 residues. J was trimmed by 4 bases and V by 7 bases; bases with no gene match: 12. Germline-derived CDR1 and CDR2 are ENHRY and SYGVKD. The CDR3 is CAITDRDRGESTEAFF. The CDR3 DNA reads TGTGCCATCACCGACCGGGACAGGGGTGAAAGCACTGAAGCTTTCTTT.

V usage is TRBV3-1 (or the pseudogene TRBV3-2) and J usage is TRBJ2-6; 7 bases match TRBD1. This CDR3 has 19 residues. V lost 5 bases, J lost 1 base, and 14 bases stayed unmatched. CDR1 is LGHDT and CDR2 is YNNKEL in the germline V gene (reference sequence). CDR3 in amino acids: CASSYRTGLSLSGANVLTF. CDR3 nucleotides: TGTGCCAGCAGCTATAGGACAGGCCTCAGTCTTTCTGGGGCCAACGTCCTGACTTTC.

The chain joins TRBV6-5 to TRBJ1-5, with a tentative D call TRBD1 (5 bases). V was shortened by 6 bases and J by 7 bases, with 13 bases between the two germline ends. Germline loops: CDR1 MNHEY, CDR2 SVGAGI. The CDR3 has 13 amino acids. The CDR3 DNA follows: TGTGCCAGCAGAGGGGCGTGGGACCAGCCCCAGCATTTT. Translation gives CASRGAWDQPQHF.

This clone occurred once. The chain joins TRBV4-1 to TRBJ1-5; tentatively, D is TRBD1 (6 bases). With 3 bases removed from V and 0 bases from J, the gap between germline ends came to 21 bases. Germline CDR1 and CDR2: MGHRA and YSYEKL. CDR3 size: 19 residues. In DNA, the CDR3 is TGCGCCAGCAGCCACCGGGACACCGGCCGAGGGTATAGCAATCAGCCCCAGCATTTT. Translated: CASSHRDTGRGYSNQPQHF.

CDR3 nucleotides: TGTGCTAGTGCACGCGGGAGCTCCCCTTGGCAAGAGACCCAGTACTTC. It is translated as CASARGSSPWQETQYF. The V and J genes are TRBV12-5 and TRBJ2-5; 7 bases line up with TRBD2. V was clipped by 7 bases and J by 2 bases; unmatched bases: 13. The CDR3 is made up of 16 amino acids. The germline V gene encodes CDR1 LGHNT and CDR2 FRNRAP.

A word on this clone: Other DNA sequences within the sample encode an identical CDR3. This chain links TRBV28 with TRBJ1-2, with TRBD1 identical over 11 bases. This CDR3 region has 16 residues. Germline trimming cut 3 bases from V and 4 bases from J; bases unmatched to any gene: 7. Per the germline V gene, CDR1 is MDHEN and CDR2 is SYDVKM. This chain's CDR3 is CASSLVRTGGGYGYTF. For the CDR3, the DNA is TGTGCCAGCAGTTTGGTCCGGACAGGGGGCGGCTATGGCTACACCTTC.

V and J are TRBV7-9 and TRBJ2-3; TRBD1 matches at 9 bases. Trimming at V came to 5 bases and at J to 2 bases, leaving 2 bases not matched to a gene. Germline V gives CDR1 SEHNR, CDR2 FQNEAQ (reference sequence). This CDR3 is built from 14 residues. The chain's CDR3 is CASSRTGDTDTQYF. DNA of the CDR3: TGTGCCAGCAGCAGGACAGGGGACACAGATACGCAGTATTTT.

This clone appeared a single time. V is TRBV28 and J is TRBJ1-2; TRBD1 agrees at 7 bases. CDR1 and CDR2 (germline): MDHEN, SYDVKM. V was pared by 2 bases and J by 9 bases, with 9 bases of the junction left unmatched. This CDR3 has 14 residues. DNA of the CDR3: TGTGCCAGCAGTTTAACGGCAGGGGGAGGTAGCTACACCTTC. This encodes CASSLTAGGGSYTF.

This chain joins TRBV27 and TRBJ2-1; TRBD1 matches 7 bases. Germline V gene lookup returns CDR1 MNHEY and CDR2 SMNVEV (reference sequence). This CDR3 has 14 residues. The junction had 7 bases not matched to a gene; V was cut back by 2 bases and J by 9 bases. The CDR3 spells CASSLRSTGAEQFF. CDR3 bases: TGTGCCAGCAGTTTAAGGTCCACAGGGGCTGAGCAGTTCTTC.

V usage is TRBV13 and J usage is TRBJ2-2; D is unresolved. This CDR3 has 14 amino acids. CDR1 and CDR2 from the germline V gene are PRHDT and FYEKMQ (reference sequence). V was shortened by 0 bases and J by 1 base, with 3 bases between the two germline ends. The CDR3 DNA is TGTGCCAGCAGCTTAGGCCAGAACACCGGGGAGCTGTTTTTT. It is translated as CASSLGQNTGELFF. Variable domain in full (rest from reference TRBV13 and TRBJ2-2): AAGVIQSPRHLIKEKRETATLKCYPIPRHDTVYWYQQGPGQDPQFLISFYEKMQSDKGSIPDRFSAQQFSDYHSELNMSSLELGDSALYFCASSLGQNTGELFFGEGSRLTVL.